Listed below are T cell receptor beta chains from one sample, sequenced in a study of response to subunit inactivated influenza vaccine. TCRdb re-called the RT-PCR reads with MiXCR, one entry per CDR3 protein. The data hold about 520,000 distinct CDR3 sequences, with about 25% observed a single time. The sample here was CD4+ T cells sorted from PBMCs, taken more than 4 days after vaccination. These receptor sequences come from a man aged 50 to 59 who received an inactivated influenza vaccine. The CDR3 runs from the conserved cysteine through the conserved F or W. A D gene is named only where the DNA matches it firmly. Clone size is shown for a subset of rows, as once, few, many or a class of expanded clone.

>TRBD2|.|TRBJ2-1|TRBV4-1
CASSQAPWTSGRAYGFNEQFF
TGCGCCAGCAGCCAGGCCCCATGGACTAGCGGGAGGGCCTATGGGTTTAATGAGCAGTTCTTC
>.|.|TRBJ1-2|TRBV7-9
CASSLVGSNGGYTF
TGTGCCAGCAGCTTAGTCGGCTCCAACGGCGGCTACACCTTC
>.|.|TRBJ2-1|TRBV20-1
CSARTDVEQFF
TGCAGTGCTAGAACGGACGTTGAGCAGTTCTTC
>TRBD1|few|TRBJ2-2|TRBV5-1
CASRPGTVNTGELFF
TGCGCCAGCAGGCCCGGGACAGTGAACACCGGGGAGCTGTTTTTT
>.|few|TRBJ1-2|TRBV6-1
CASSSLGAEKLRYGYTF
TGTGCCAGCAGCTCTCTTGGGGCCGAGAAGTTACGATATGGCTACACCTTC
>TRBD1|.|TRBJ2-5|TRBV10-3
CAISASTGVMTQYF
TGTGCCATCAGTGCTTCGACAGGGGTGATGACCCAGTACTTC
>TRBD1|few|TRBJ2-7|TRBV12-3/TRBV12-4
CASSFLTGGRDEQYF
TGTGCCAGCAGTTTTTTGACAGGGGGCAGGGACGAGCAGTACTTC
>.|.|TRBJ2-7|TRBV20-1
CSARALTNIGNEQYF
TGCAGTGCTAGAGCGTTGACCAATATTGGGAACGAGCAGTACTTC
>.|once|TRBJ2-3|TRBV7-2
CASSLARLTRTDTQYF
TGTGCCAGCAGCTTAGCGAGGCTAACCCGCACAGATACGCAGTATTTT
>.|few|TRBJ1-2|TRBV12-3/TRBV12-4
CASSPPGKRHIYGYTF
TGTGCCAGCAGCCCACCCGGCAAGAGACATATCTATGGCTACACCTTC
>TRBD1|few|TRBJ2-1|TRBV7-2
CASTPDRGQYNEQFF
TGTGCCAGCACCCCGGACAGGGGGCAGTACAATGAGCAGTTCTTC
>.|many|TRBJ2-5|TRBV7-2
CASSLSAIQETQYF
TGTGCCAGCAGCTTATCAGCGATACAAGAGACCCAGTACTTC
>.|.|TRBJ2-1|TRBV20-1
CSARLINVYNEQFF
TGCAGTGCTAGACTCATTAATGTTTACAATGAGCAGTTCTTC
>.|few|TRBJ1-2|TRBV29-1
CSGRGDGYTF
TGCAGCGGACGAGGGGATGGCTACACCTTC
>.|few|TRBJ2-5|TRBV29-1
CSVEETQYF
TGCAGCGTGGAGGAGACCCAGTACTTC
>TRBD2|few|TRBJ2-7|TRBV20-1
CSARPRTSGRNEQYF
TGCAGTGCTAGACCTCGGACTAGCGGGAGGAACGAGCAGTACTTC
>.|.|TRBJ2-6|TRBV24-1
CATSDPGVSGANVLTF
TGTGCCACCAGTGATCCGGGGGTCTCTGGGGCCAACGTCCTGACTTTC
>TRBD2|many|TRBJ2-1|TRBV7-6
CASSSRKSGGHNEQFF
TGTGCCAGCAGCTCACGCAAAAGCGGGGGCCACAATGAGCAGTTCTTC
>TRBD1|.|TRBJ1-5|TRBV30
CAWSGNRGDQPQHF
TGTGCCTGGAGTGGCAACAGGGGTGATCAGCCCCAGCATTTT
>TRBD1|.|TRBJ2-3|TRBV12-3/TRBV12-4
CASRPGTGLTDTQYF
TGTGCCAGCAGACCCGGGACAGGGCTAACAGATACGCAGTATTTT
>TRBD2|few|TRBJ2-3|TRBV20-1
CSAPGTSGGIDTQYF
TGCAGTGCTCCTGGGACTAGCGGGGGAATAGATACGCAGTATTTT
>TRBD2|many|TRBJ2-5|TRBV5-1
CASSLAPSGGGETQYF
TGCGCCAGCAGCTTGGCCCCTAGCGGGGGCGGGGAGACCCAGTACTTC
>.|.|TRBJ2-3|TRBV4-1
CASSQGAVSTDTQYF
TGCGCCAGCAGCCAAGGGGCCGTGAGCACAGATACGCAGTATTTT
>.|many|TRBJ2-3|TRBV10-3
CAIREGGGVTDTQYF
TGTGCCATCAGGGAGGGGGGGGGCGTCACAGATACGCAGTATTTT
>.|.|TRBJ2-5|TRBV14
CASSSPLGGGETQYF
TGTGCCAGCAGCTCCCCCCTCGGGGGCGGGGAGACCCAGTACTTC
>TRBD2|.|TRBJ2-3|TRBV20-1
CSASERGGPDTQYF
TGCAGTGCTAGCGAGCGGGGGGGCCCAGATACGCAGTATTTT
>.|.|TRBJ1-1|TRBV11-1
CASSLGPRGSSSDTEAFF
TGTGCCAGCAGCCTCGGACCTAGGGGATCTTCGTCGGACACTGAAGCTTTCTTT
>TRBD1|.|TRBJ2-7|TRBV7-2
CASSPRRTGGEQYF
TGTGCCAGCAGCCCGAGAAGGACAGGGGGCGAGCAGTACTTC
>.|.|TRBJ1-4|TRBV4-1
CASSRDNRKLFF
TGCGCCAGCAGCCGGGACAACCGAAAACTGTTTTTT
>.|.|TRBJ1-2|TRBV20-1
CSASPTTGRGYTF
TGCAGTGCTAGCCCTACCACGGGTCGTGGCTACACCTTC
>.|.|TRBJ1-2|TRBV12-3/TRBV12-4
CASSLGLPGNGYTF
TGTGCCAGCAGTTTGGGACTGCCCGGCAATGGCTACACCTTC
>TRBD2|many|TRBJ2-1|TRBV9
CASSVVPSGGWNEQFF
TGTGCCAGCAGCGTAGTCCCTAGCGGGGGCTGGAATGAGCAGTTCTTC
>.|.|TRBJ1-3|TRBV5-1
CASSLDLSGNTIYF
TGCGCCAGCAGCTTGGATCTCTCTGGAAACACCATATATTTT
>.|few|TRBJ2-5|TRBV21-1
CASSSPRWTQYF
TGTGCCAGCAGCAGCCCCCGGTGGACCCAGTACTTC
>TRBD1|once|TRBJ2-7|TRBV5-1
CASSLAETGGGQYF
TGCGCCAGCAGCTTGGCCGAGACAGGGGGCGGGCAGTACTTC
>TRBD2|few|TRBJ2-5|TRBV10-1
CASSDLAGGHQETQYF
TGCGCCAGCAGTGATCTAGCGGGGGGGCACCAAGAGACCCAGTACTTC
>.|few|TRBJ1-1|TRBV7-9
CASAIQGYAEAFF
TGTGCCAGCGCAATTCAGGGCTATGCTGAAGCTTTCTTT
>.|few|TRBJ1-1|TRBV20-1
CSASGSGGIEAFF
TGCAGTGCTAGTGGCAGTGGAGGGATTGAAGCTTTCTTT
>TRBD2|.|TRBJ2-7|TRBV30
CAWRTRTSEYEQYF
TGTGCCTGGAGAACTCGGACTAGCGAGTACGAGCAGTACTTC
>TRBD2|many|TRBJ2-5|TRBV7-2
CASSLTAGASQETQYF
TGTGCCAGCAGCTTAACAGCGGGAGCGTCCCAAGAGACCCAGTACTTC
>.|.|TRBJ2-7|TRBV5-1
CASSLGDSLGEQYF
TGCGCCAGCAGCTTGGGGGACTCCCTAGGCGAGCAGTACTTC
>TRBD1|.|TRBJ1-2|TRBV29-1
CSAEGAEVDGYTF
TGCAGCGCCGAGGGGGCGGAGGTGGACGGCTACACCTTC
>TRBD2|.|TRBJ2-5|TRBV7-2
CASSHSGGSGQETQYF
TGTGCCAGCAGCCATAGCGGGGGTTCGGGGCAAGAGACCCAGTACTTC